This T cell receptor (beta chain) was recovered during a study of regulatory T cells in long-lasting Graves disease. Study outcomes and limitations: For persistent Graves' patients, TCR diversity was lower than for newly diagnosed ones.

Sequencing libraries for TCR beta were prepared with iRepertoire HTBI primers and Arm-PCR of CDR3 regions. From the multiplex PCR reads, TCRdb called clonotypes with MiXCR, one entry per CDR3 protein. The sample lists roughly 430,000 distinct CDR3 sequences; around 17% were seen once. Noted time point: newly diagnosed GD, antithyroid drugs for less than 3 months. The TCR library used RNA extracted from PBMCs. A remark on this clonotype: Its antigen is not known.

These same records also appear under a second study, on T cells in Graves' hyperthyroidism and ophthalmopathy. As reported in that work: The model forecast ophthalmopathy, anticipating it by a median roughly 6.3 months before onset.

This sequence originates from a woman aged 25 to 39 with Graves disease. Sample: peripheral blood mononuclear cells (PBMCs), taken at new diagnosis, from a patient treated with antithyroid drugs.

In DNA, the CDR3 is TGTGCCAGCAGTTACTCTAGCGGTAACAATGAGCAGTTCTTC. Protein: CASSYSSGNNEQFF. The chain joins TRBV6-5 to TRBJ2-1; D possibly corresponds to TRBD2 (6 bases). There are 14 residues in the CDR3. V was clipped by 0 bases and J by 5 bases, with 8 bases between them. Germline values: CDR1 MNHEY, CDR2 SVGAGI.